The source of this T cell receptor beta chain is a study of metastatic and nonmetastatic thyroid tumors. MiXCR re-clonotyped the PCR reads for TCRdb. The repertoire holds tens of thousands of clones, with 28% as singletons. No treatment had been given to any patient before thyroid surgery. Germline V lookup: CDR1 MNHNS, CDR2 SASEGT. With 5 bases removed from V and 13 bases from J, the gap between germline ends came to 15 bases. The length of the CDR3 is 11 residues. This clone was picked up a small number of times. Sequencing was performed on blood. The clonotype comes from a male donor with papillary thyroid cancer or a benign thyroid nodule (not recorded which). Some clones in this sample may be carry-over from other donors' samples. This chain joins TRBV6-1 and TRBJ2-7; no clear D gene. The CDR3 sequence: CASSKNIDHYF. The CDR3 region has the DNA TGTGCCAGCAGTAAAAACATCGATCATTACTTC.